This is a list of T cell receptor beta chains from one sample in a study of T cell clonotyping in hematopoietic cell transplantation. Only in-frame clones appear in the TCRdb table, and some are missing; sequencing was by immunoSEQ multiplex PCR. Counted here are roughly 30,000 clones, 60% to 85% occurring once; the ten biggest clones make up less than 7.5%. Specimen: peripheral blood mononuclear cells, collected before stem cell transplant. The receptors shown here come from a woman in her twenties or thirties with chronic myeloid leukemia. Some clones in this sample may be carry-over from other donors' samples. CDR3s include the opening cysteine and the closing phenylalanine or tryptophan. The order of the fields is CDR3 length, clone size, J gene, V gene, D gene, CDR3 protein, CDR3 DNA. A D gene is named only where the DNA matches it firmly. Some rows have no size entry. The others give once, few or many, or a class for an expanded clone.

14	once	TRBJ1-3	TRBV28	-	CASSKGGKGNTIYF	TGTGCCAGCAGTAAGGGAGGAAAGGGAAACACCATATATTTT
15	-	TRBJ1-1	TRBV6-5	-	CASSYSRASNTEAFF	TGTGCCAGCAGTTACTCCCGGGCATCGAACACTGAAGCTTTCTTT
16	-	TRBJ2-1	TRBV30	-	CAWSVLGRGSYNEQFF	TGTGCCTGGAGTGTACTCGGCAGGGGCTCCTACAATGAGCAGTTCTTC
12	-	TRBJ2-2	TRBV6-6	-	CASSLLTGELFF	TGTGCCAGCAGCCTCCTCACCGGGGAGCTGTTTTTT
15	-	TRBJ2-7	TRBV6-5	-	CASSQGRGSSYEQYF	TGTGCCAGCTCACAAGGCCGGGGGAGCTCCTACGAGCAGTACTTC
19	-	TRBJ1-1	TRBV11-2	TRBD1	CASSYSGLRWGQLDLEAFF	TGTGCCAGCAGCTATAGCGGACTTAGGTGGGGACAGCTCGACCTTGAAGCTTTCTTT
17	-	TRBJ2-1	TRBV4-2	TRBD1	CASSPGGGANSYNEQFF	TGTGCCAGCAGTCCAGGGGGCGGGGCGAATTCCTACAATGAGCAGTTCTTC
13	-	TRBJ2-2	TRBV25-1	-	CASSESFAGELFF	TGTGCCAGCAGTGAATCGTTCGCCGGGGAGCTGTTTTTT
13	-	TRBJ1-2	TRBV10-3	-	CAISQTGEEGYTF	TGTGCCATCAGCCAAACGGGAGAAGAAGGCTACACCTTC
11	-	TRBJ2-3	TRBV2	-	CASRDQDTQYF	TGTGCCAGCAGAGATCAAGATACGCAGTATTTT
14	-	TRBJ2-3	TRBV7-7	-	CASSSGGLTDTQYF	TGTGCTAGCAGCTCCGGGGGCCTCACAGATACGCAGTATTTT
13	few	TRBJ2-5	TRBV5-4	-	CASSPAGAAKGDF	TGTGCCAGCAGCCCGGCGGGGGCCGCGAAGGGAGACTTC
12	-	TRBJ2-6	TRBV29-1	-	CSVADRANVLTF	TGCAGCGTTGCCGACAGGGCCAACGTCCTGACTTTC
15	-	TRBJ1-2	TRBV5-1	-	CASSLAVGGNYGYTF	TGCGCCAGCAGCTTGGCCGTAGGGGGGAACTATGGCTACACCTTC
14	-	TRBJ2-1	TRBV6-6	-	CASSSLTSIDEQFF	TGTGCCAGCAGTTCACTGACAAGTATCGATGAGCAGTTCTTC
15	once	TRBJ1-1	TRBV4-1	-	CASSHLGNNAEEAFF	TGCGCCAGCAGCCACCTCGGGAACAACGCCGAGGAAGCTTTCTTT
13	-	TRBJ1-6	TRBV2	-	CASSVGQPTPLHF	TGTGCCAGCAGTGTCGGTCAGCCAACACCCCTCCACTTT
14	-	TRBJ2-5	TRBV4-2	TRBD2	CASSQTSGEETQYF	TGTGCCAGCAGCCAGACTAGCGGGGAGGAGACCCAGTACTTC
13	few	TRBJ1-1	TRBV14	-	CASSQGGRTEAFF	TGTGCCAGCAGCCAAGGGGGACGGACTGAAGCTTTCTTT
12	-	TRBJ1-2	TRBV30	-	CAWTYGPYGYTF	TGTGCCTGGACGTACGGTCCTTATGGCTACACCTTC
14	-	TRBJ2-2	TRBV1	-	CTSTRSRDTGELFF	TGCACCAGCACCAGATCGAGGGACACCGGGGAGCTGTTTTTT
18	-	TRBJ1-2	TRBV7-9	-	CASSLALGSNAQPYGYTF	TGTGCCAGCAGCTTAGCCTTAGGGTCGAACGCCCAACCCTATGGCTACACCTTC
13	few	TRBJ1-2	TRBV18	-	CASSPSGGYGYTF	TGTGCCAGCTCACCATCCGGGGGCTATGGCTACACCTTC
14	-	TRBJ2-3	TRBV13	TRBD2	CASSFSSGGDTQYF	TGTGCCAGCAGCTTTTCCAGCGGGGGCGATACGCAGTATTTT
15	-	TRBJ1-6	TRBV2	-	CASSEWGAGNSPLHF	TGTGCCAGCAGTGAATGGGGGGCGGGTAATTCACCCCTCCACTTT
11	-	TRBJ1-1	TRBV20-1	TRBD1	CSARGDREAFF	TGCAGTGCTAGGGGGGACAGGGAGGCTTTCTTT
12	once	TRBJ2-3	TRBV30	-	CAISLVRDTQYF	TGTGCAATTTCACTGGTGAGAGATACGCAGTATTTT
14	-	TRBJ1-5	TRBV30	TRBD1	CAWNRQGGNQPQHF	TGTGCCTGGAACCGACAGGGGGGCAATCAGCCCCAGCATTTT
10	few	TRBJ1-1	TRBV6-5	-	CASHGTEAFF	TGTGCCAGCCACGGCACTGAAGCTTTCTTT